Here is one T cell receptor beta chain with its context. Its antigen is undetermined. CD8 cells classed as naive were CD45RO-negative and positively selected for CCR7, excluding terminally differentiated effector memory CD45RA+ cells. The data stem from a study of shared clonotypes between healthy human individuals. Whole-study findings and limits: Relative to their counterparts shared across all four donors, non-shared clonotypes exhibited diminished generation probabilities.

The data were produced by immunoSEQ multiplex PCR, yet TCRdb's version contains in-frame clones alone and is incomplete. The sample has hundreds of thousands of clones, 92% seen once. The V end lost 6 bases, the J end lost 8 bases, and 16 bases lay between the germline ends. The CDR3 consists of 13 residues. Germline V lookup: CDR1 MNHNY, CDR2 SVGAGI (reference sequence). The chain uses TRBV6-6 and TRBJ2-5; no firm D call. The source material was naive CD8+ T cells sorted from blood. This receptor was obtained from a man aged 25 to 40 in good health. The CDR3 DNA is TGTGCCAGCAGCCTTGTGGGCCCCCAAACCCAGTACTTC. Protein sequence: CASSLVGPQTQYF.